The subject of this entry is one T cell receptor beta chain. Its antigen is unidentified. Germline V gene data show CDR1 as KGHSH and CDR2 as LQKENI. V lost 2 bases and J 5 bases, leaving 16 bases between the germline ends. This CDR3 contains 15 residues. The protocol was immunoSEQ multiplex PCR, while the TCRdb copy is restricted to in-frame clones and leaves out a portion. This table holds approximately 200,000 clones, around 93% found once. This entry belongs to a study of T cell responses to AZD1222 COVID-19 vaccine. The study, taken as a whole, reports: Regions 160-218 and 743-854 dominated among vaccine-associated CD4 TCRs spanning spike. Recipients of two AZD1222 doses showed rising Spike-specific TCR breadth and depth.

The chain joins TRBV18 to TRBJ2-7; either TRBD1 or TRBD2 may fit D (5 bases each). The receptor was isolated from an adult in good health. The starting material was peripheral blood, obtained on day 0 of AZD1222 vaccination. The CDR3: CASSPDIGRDHEQYF. In DNA, the CDR3 is TGTGCCAGCTCACCAGACATCGGCAGGGACCACGAGCAGTACTTC.